Described below is a single T cell receptor (beta chain) sequence and its context. Its antigen is currently unknown. V was pared by 4 bases and J by 3 bases, with 21 bases between. The CDR3 sequence is 17 residues long. Per germline, CDR1 SEHNR and CDR2 FQNEAQ (reference sequence). The entry originates in a study of identical twins. General study points: The study found weaker excess twin sharing in beta out-of-frame sequences.

Unique molecular identifiers were present on the cDNA, and a universal primer site came from template switching. TCRdb itself ran the 5' RACE reads through MiXCR, one entry per CDR3 protein. Among some 1,600,000 distinct CDR3 sequences listed, under 35% were seen once. The donor group consisted entirely of healthy Caucasians. The V gene is TRBV7-9, the J gene TRBJ1-2; D is uncertain. Input material: cord blood. This receptor was taken from a newborn girl in good health. The chain's CDR3 is CASSYQKSFLRDYGYTF. The CDR3 nucleotides are TGTGCCAGCAGCTACCAAAAGTCCTTCCTAAGGGACTATGGCTACACCTTC.